The text below deals with one TCR beta chain. This record comes from a study of CD8 T cells in Susac syndrome. Germline assignment: CDR1 SNHLY and CDR2 FYNNEI. V dropped 4 bases and J dropped 5 bases, with 12 bases sitting between them. CDR3 size: 13 residues. Random hexamers were used to reverse transcribe the RNA input (roughly 0.5 to 1 ug). TCRdb itself ran the immunoSEQ multiplex PCR reads through MiXCR, one entry per CDR3 protein. The sample carries around 300,000 distinct CDR3 sequences, 92% recorded once. The V call is TRBV2, the J call TRBJ2-7, with a tentative D call TRBD1 (5 bases). Source material: CD4+ T cells from PBMCs. The receptor's source is a human donor with multiple sclerosis. CDR3 protein: CASSGGRVHEQYF. Here the CDR3 DNA reads TGTGCCAGCAGTGGGGGCAGGGTACACGAGCAGTACTTC.